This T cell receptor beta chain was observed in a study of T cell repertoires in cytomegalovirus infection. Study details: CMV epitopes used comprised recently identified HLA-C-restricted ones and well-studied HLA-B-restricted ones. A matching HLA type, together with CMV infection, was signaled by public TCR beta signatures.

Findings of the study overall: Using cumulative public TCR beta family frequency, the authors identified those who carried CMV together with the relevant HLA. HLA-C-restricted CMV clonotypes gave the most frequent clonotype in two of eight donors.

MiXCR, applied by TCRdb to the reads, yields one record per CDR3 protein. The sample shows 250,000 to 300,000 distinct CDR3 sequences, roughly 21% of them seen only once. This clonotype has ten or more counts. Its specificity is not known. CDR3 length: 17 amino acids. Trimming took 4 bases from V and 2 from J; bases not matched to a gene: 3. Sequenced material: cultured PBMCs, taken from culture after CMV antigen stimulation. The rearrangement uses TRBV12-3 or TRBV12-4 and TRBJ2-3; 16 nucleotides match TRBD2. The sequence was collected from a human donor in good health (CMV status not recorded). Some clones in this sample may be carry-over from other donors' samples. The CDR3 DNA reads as TGTGCCAGCAGTTCGGGACTAGCGGGAGGGAACACAGATACGCAGTATTTT. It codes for CASSSGLAGGNTDTQYF.